This TCR beta chain is drawn from a study of shared clonotypes between healthy human individuals (dated by TCRdb to 2020 to 2021). Concerning the study at large: The cohort included three men and a couple of women between 18 and 49 years of age. For each donor, CD4 naive and CD4 memory were each given three plates, CD8 naive was given two plates, and CD8 memory was given one plate. To estimate repertoire size and how much clonotypes are shared between individuals, the study performed deep sequencing of blood TCR repertoires from roughly five healthy adults. To increase sequencing depth and limit assay-specific biases, different laboratories used diverse techniques to prepare libraries and sequence TCR repertoires. Between about 0.9 and 10 billion PBMCs per donor were obtained by leukapheresis. Summary of the overall study and its limitations: Roughly 5% of naive CD4, 3.5% of naive CD8, around 2.3% of memory CD4, and 0.35% to 0.5% of memory CD8 clonotypes were shared across several donors. Compared with non-shared clonotypes, clonotypes shared by all four sorted-subset donors had higher generation probabilities. Incomplete sequencing was indicated by rarefaction of sorted-subset datasets, despite the large sequencing depth. Sampling was restricted to blood, and TCR repertoires in tissues likely differ from the TCR repertoires found in blood. Pairwise subsampling indicated that sequencing depth was expected to affect the degree of clonotype sharing among donors. Estimated clonotype richness was generally larger for naive than for memory subsets. Because the study included only a small number of donors, the genetic and exposure-history diversity represented was limited.

TCR CDR3 regions were amplified from genomic DNA by multiplex PCR using the deep immunoSEQ assay. For each cell subset, the extracted genomic DNA was distributed evenly across all wells of several immunoSEQ 96-well plates, and each plate served as one replicate. For sorted subsets, approximately 200 ng of genomic DNA, equivalent to around 30,000 T cell genomes, went into each replicate PCR. Purified libraries were measured with a Qubit 3.0 fluorometer, size-checked on a Bioanalyzer 2100, and measured again with the KAPA Library Quantification kit. Each immunoSEQ 96-well plate was sequenced on its own single-read 150-cycle Illumina NextSeq 550 flow cell. The authors' analysis ran thus. Because the immunoSEQ output included only junctional sequences and no quality scores, the filtering could not be the same as the filtering used for full-length reads. To assign V/J genes and CDR3, sequences were annotated against IMGT germline references using PyIR, a Python wrapper for IgBLAST v1.9. Any read was removed if the V/J assignment was weak (E-value above 1e-6), the CDR3 was missing, or the read contained stop codons, out-of-frame junctions, or ambiguous translated residues. V3J clonotypes were defined by identical inferred V gene, J gene, and CDR3 amino acid sequence. To compute the percentage overlap between repertoires, the number of shared unique clonotypes was divided by the size of the smaller repertoire. RTK rarefaction, the Chao1 estimator, and Recon v2.1 estimates of unobserved clonotypes were used to assess repertoire richness. OLGA was used to compute generation probabilities for all TCRbeta clonotypes that the gDNA method yielded from a handful of donors. The table was pulled from immuneACCESS by TCRdb, which kept in-frame rearrangements only. Such tables lose some clones; where checked, under half of the loss comes from unresolved V genes, and the rest has no known cause. V, J and clone size were drawn from that table, and D and trimming were deduced from the DNA. The sample table contains roughly 1.5 million clones; only one count was recorded for 95% to 99% of them. Roughly 0.45% of the sample is taken by the ten largest.

In regard to this clone: The target of this receptor is not known. No base-level quality is on record; no much larger clone is a single base apart.

Healthy HIV-negative adults with no recently reported acute infections or vaccinations were included as donors. Every donor was a Caucasian adult living in Nashville, Tennessee, USA. CD4+ T cells were enriched by magnetic negative selection; naive cells were then positively selected on CD45RA, and the negative fraction formed the memory subset. Blood was collected by leukapheresis, and PBMCs were isolated by Ficoll-Histopaque density gradient centrifugation and then cryopreserved in liquid nitrogen vapor phase. Purity and quantity of every magnetically sorted T cell population were checked by analytical flow cytometry. Genomic DNA was isolated from each sorted fraction and quantified by UV absorbance on a Nanodrop 2000c. This clonotype originated in a young man in good health. Sequencing input: naive CD4+ T cells sorted from blood. What the cell subset or site label conveys for this sample: CD45RA+ positively selected.

The DNA sequence is as follows: TGTGCCTGGAGTAAAAATCTGGGACAGGGTGGCCAGCCCCAGCATTTT. Its product reads: CAWSKNLGQGGQPQHF. The rearrangement combines TRBV30 with TRBJ1-5; the central 9 bases match TRBD1. V lost 2 bases and J lost 7 bases, and the count of bases not matched to a germline gene is 12. Including cysteine and phenylalanine, the CDR3 has 16 amino acids. Only CDR3 DNA is held: 48 bases, read in frame from base 1. CDR1 and CDR2, per the germline V gene (reference sequence), are GTSNPN and SVGIG.